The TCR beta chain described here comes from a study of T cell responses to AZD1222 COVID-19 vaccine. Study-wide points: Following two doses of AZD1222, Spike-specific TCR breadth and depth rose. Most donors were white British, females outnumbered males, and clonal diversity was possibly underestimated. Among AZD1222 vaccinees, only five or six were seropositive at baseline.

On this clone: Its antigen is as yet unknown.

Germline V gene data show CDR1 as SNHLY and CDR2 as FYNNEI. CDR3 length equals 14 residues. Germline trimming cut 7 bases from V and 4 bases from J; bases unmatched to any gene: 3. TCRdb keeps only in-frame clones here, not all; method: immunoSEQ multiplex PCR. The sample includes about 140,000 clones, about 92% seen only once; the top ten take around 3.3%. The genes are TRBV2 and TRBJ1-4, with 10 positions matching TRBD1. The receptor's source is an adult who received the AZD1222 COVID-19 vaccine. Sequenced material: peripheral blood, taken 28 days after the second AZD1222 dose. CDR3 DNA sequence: TGTGCCAGCACCGGGGACAGGGGTAATGAAAAACTGTTTTTT. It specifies CASTGDRGNEKLFF.